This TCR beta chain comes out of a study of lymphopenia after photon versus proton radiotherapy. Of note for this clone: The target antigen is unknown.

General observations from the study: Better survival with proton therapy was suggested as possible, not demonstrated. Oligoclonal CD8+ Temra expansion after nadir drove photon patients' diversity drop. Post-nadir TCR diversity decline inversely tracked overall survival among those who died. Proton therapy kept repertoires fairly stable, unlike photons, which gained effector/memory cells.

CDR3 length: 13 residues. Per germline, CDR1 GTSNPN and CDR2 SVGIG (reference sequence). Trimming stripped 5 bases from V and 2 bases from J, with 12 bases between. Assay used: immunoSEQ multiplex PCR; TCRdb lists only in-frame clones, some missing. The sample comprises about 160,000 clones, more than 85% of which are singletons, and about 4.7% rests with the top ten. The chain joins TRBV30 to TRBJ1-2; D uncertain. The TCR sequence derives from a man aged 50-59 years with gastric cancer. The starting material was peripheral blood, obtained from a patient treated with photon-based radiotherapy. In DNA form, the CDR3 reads TGTGCCTGGGAACAGTATGAAAACTATGGCTACACCTTC. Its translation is CAWEQYENYGYTF.